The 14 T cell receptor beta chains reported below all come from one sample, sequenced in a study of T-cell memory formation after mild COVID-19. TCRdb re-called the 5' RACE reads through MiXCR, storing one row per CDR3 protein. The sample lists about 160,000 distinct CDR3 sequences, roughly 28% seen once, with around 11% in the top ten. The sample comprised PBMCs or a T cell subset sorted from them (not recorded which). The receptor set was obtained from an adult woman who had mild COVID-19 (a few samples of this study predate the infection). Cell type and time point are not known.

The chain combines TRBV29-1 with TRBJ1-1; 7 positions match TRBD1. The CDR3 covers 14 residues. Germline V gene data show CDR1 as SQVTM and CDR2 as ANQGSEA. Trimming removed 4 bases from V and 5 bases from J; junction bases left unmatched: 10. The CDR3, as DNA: TGCAGCGTTGTTAAGGGGGCGGCCTGGACTGAAGCTTTCTTT. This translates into CSVVKGAAWTEAFF.

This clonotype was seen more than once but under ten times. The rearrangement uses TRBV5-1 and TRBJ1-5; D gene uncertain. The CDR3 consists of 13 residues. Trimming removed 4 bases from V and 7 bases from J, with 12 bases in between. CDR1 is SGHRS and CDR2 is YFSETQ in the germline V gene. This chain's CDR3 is CASSLDVAQPQHF. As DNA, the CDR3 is TGCGCCAGCAGCCTCGACGTGGCGCAGCCCCAGCATTTT.

CDR3 residues: CASSLATSSPGKQFF. Written as DNA, the CDR3 is TGTGCCAGCAGCTTAGCAACTAGCTCCCCCGGGAAGCAGTTCTTC. The V and J genes are TRBV7-9 and TRBJ2-1; tentative D call: TRBD2 (6 bases). Germline loops: CDR1 SEHNR, CDR2 FQNEAQ (reference sequence). V lost 0 bases and J 11 bases, leaving 17 bases between the germline ends. The CDR3 is 15 residues long.

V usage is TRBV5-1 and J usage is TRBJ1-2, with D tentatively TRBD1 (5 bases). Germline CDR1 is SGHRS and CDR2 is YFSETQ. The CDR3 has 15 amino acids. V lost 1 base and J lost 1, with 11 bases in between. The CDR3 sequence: CASSLSSGINYGYTF. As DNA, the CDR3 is TGCGCCAGCAGCTTGTCATCAGGGATTAACTATGGCTACACCTTC.

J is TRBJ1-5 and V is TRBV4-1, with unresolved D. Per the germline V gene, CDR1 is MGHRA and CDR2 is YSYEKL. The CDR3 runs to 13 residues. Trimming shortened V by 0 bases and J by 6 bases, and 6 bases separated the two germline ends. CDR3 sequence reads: CASSQDSSQPQHF. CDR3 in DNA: TGCGCCAGCAGCCAAGATTCCAGTCAGCCCCAGCATTTT.

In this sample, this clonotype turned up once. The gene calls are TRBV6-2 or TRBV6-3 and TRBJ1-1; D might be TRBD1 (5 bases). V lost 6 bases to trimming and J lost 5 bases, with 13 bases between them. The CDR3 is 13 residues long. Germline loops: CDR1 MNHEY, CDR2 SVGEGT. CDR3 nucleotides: TGTGCCAGCAGCAGGGAAATGGGGACTGAAGCTTTCTTT. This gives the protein CASSREMGTEAFF.

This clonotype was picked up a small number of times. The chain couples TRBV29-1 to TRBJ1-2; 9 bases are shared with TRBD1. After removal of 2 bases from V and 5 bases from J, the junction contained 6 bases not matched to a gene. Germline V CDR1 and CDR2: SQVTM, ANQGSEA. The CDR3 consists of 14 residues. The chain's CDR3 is CSVEWDRVGYGYTF. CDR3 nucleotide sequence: TGCAGCGTTGAATGGGACAGGGTAGGGTATGGCTACACCTTC.

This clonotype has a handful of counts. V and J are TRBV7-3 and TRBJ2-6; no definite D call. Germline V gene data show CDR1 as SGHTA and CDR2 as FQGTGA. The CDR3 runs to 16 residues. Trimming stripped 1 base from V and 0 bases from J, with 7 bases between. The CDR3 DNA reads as TGTGCCAGCAGCTTAATGTCGAGCTCTGGGGCCAACGTCCTGACTTTC. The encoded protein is CASSLMSSSGANVLTF.

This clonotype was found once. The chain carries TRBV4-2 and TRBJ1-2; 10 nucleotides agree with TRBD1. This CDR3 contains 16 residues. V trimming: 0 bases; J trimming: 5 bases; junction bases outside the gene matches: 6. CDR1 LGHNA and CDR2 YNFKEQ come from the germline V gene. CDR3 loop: CASSQDSGQGVYGYTF. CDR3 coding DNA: TGTGCCAGCAGCCAAGATTCCGGACAGGGGGTGTATGGCTACACCTTC.

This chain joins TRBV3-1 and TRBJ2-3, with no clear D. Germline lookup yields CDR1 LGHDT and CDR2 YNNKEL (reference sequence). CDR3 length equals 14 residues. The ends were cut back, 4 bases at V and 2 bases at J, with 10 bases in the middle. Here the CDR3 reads CASSRVVNTDTQYF. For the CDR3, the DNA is TGTGCCAGCAGCCGAGTGGTGAACACAGATACGCAGTATTTT.

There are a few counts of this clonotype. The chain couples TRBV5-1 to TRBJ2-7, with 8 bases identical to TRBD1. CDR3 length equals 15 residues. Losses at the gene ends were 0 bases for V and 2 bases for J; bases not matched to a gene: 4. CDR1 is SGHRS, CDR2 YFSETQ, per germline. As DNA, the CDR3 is TGCGCCAGCAGCTTGGCGGCAGGGGGCACCTACGAGCAGTACTTC. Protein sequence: CASSLAAGGTYEQYF.

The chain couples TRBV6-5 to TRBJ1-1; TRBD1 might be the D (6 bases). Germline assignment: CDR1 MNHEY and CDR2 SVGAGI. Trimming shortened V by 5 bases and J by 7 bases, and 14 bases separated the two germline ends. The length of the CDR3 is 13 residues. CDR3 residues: CASSPTGYSEAFF. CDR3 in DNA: TGTGCCAGCAGTCCTACAGGGTACAGTGAAGCTTTCTTT.

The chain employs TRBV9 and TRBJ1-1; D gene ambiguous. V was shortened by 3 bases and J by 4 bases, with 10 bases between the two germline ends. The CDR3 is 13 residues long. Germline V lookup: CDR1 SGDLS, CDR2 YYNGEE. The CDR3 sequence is CASSEQLTTEAFF. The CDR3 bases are TGTGCCAGCAGCGAGCAGTTGACCACTGAAGCTTTCTTT.

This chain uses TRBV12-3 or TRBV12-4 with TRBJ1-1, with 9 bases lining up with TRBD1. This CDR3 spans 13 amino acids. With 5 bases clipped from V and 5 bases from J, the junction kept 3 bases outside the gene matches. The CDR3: CASSLGTGTEAFF. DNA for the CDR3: TGTGCCAGCAGTCTCGGGACAGGGACTGAAGCTTTCTTT.